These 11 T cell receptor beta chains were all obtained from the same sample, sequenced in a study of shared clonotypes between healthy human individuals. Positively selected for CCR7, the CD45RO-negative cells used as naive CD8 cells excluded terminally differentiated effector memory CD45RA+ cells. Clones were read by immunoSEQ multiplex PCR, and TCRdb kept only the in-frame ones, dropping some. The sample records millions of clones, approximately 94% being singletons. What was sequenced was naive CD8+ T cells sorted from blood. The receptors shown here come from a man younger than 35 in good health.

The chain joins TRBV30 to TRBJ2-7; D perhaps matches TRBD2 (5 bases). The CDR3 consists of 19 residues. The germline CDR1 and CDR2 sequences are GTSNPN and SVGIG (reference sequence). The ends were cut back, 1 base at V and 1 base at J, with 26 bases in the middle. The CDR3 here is CAWSAPPGGSRLNSYEQYF. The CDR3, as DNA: TGTGCCTGGAGTGCCCCCCCAGGAGGCAGCCGATTGAATTCCTACGAGCAGTACTTC. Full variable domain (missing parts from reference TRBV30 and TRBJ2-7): SQTIHQWPATLVQPVGSPLSLECTVEGTSNPNLYWYRQAAGRGLQLLFYSVGIGQISSEVPQNLSASRPQDRQFILSSKKLLLSDSGFYLCAWSAPPGGSRLNSYEQYFGPGTRLTVT.

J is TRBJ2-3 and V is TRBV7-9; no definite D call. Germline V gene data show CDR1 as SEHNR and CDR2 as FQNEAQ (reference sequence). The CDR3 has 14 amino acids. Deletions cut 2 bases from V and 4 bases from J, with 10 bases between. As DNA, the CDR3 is TGTGCCAGCAGCTTATCACCTCCCCCAGATACGCAGTATTTT. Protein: CASSLSPPPDTQYF. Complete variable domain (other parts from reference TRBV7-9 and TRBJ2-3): DTGVSQNPRHKITKRGQNVTFRCDPISEHNRLYWYRQTLGQGPEFLTYFQNEAQLEKSRLLSDRFSAERPKGSFSTLEIQRTEQGDSAMYLCASSLSPPPDTQYFGPGTRLTVL.

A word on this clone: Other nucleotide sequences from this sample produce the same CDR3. The CDR3 loop reads CASSEAGNEQFF. CDR3 coding DNA: TGTGCCAGCAGTGAAGCAGGTAATGAGCAGTTCTTC. V usage is TRBV25-1 and J usage is TRBJ2-1; D is undetermined. Trimming shortened V by 2 bases and J by 7 bases, and 6 bases separated the two germline ends. CDR1 is MGHDK and CDR2 is SYGVNS in the germline V gene. This CDR3 region has 12 residues.

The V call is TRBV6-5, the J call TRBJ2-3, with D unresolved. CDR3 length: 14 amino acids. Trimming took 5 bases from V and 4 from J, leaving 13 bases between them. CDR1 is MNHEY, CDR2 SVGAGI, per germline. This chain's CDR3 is CASSLNEESDTQYF. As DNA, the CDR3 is TGTGCCAGCAGTCTCAACGAGGAATCAGATACGCAGTATTTT.

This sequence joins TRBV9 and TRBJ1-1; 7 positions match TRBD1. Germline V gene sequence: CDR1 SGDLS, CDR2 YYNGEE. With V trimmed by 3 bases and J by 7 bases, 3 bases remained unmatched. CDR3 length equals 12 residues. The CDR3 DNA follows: TGTGCCAGCAGCGGGTACAGGGGTGAAGCTTTCTTT. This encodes CASSGYRGEAFF.

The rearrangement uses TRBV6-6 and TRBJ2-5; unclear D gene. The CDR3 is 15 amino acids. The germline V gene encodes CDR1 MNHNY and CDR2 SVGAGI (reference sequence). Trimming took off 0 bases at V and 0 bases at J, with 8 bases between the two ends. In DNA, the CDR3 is TGTGCCAGCAGTTACTCGGGCGACAACCAAGAGACCCAGTACTTC. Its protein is CASSYSGDNQETQYF.

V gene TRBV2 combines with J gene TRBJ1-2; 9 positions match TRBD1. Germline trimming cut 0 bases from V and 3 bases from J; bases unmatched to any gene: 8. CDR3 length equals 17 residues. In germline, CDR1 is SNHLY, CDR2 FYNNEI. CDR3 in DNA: TGTGCCAGCAGTGAAGCGCTACAGGGGGCTGTTGACTATGGCTACACCTTC. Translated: CASSEALQGAVDYGYTF.

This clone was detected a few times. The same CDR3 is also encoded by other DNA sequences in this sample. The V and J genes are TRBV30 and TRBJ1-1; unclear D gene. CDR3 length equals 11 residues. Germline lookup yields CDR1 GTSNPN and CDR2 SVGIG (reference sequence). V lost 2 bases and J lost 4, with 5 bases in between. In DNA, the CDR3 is TGTGCCTGGAGTCTAAGCACTGAAGCTTTCTTT. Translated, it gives CAWSLSTEAFF.

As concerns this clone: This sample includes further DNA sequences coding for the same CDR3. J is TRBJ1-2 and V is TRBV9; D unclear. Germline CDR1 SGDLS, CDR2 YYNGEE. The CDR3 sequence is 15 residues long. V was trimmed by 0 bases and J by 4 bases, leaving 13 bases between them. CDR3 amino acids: CASSVATGLGYGYTF. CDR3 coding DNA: TGTGCCAGCAGCGTAGCTACGGGGTTGGGCTATGGCTACACCTTC.

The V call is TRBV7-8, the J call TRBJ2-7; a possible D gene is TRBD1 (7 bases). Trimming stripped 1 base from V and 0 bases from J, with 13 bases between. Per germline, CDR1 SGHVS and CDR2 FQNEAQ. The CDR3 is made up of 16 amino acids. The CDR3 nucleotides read TGTGCCAGCAGCTTAGGAGGCAGGGGGGACTCCTACGAGCAGTACTTC. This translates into CASSLGGRGDSYEQYF.

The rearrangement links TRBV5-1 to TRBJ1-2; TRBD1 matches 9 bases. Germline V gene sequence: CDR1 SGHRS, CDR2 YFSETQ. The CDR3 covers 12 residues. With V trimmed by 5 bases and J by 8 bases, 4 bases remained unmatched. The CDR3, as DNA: TGCGCCAGCAGTCCCGGGACAGGGGGCTACACCTTC. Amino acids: CASSPGTGGYTF.